These 10 T cell receptor beta chains originate from one sample sequenced in a study of identical twins. TCRdb fed the 5' RACE reads into MiXCR, producing one record per CDR3 protein. The table shows 600,000 to 700,000 distinct CDR3 sequences, with around 21% occurring only once. The sample also formed part of further work on T cells expressing NK-cell markers.

Specimen: PBMCs. These receptors all stem from a young woman in good health.

The chain is built from TRBV13 and TRBJ2-2; 7 bases match TRBD2. This CDR3 has 15 residues. J gave up 2 bases and V 5 bases, and 5 bases lay outside the gene matches. Germline CDR1 and CDR2: PRHDT and FYEKMQ (reference sequence). The CDR3 DNA follows: TGTGCCAGCAGCGTTAGCGGGCATAACACCGGGGAGCTGTTTTTT. This translates into CASSVSGHNTGELFF.

This clonotype was counted at least ten times. The J gene is TRBJ1-1, the V gene TRBV19, with unresolved D. V dropped 7 bases and J dropped 1 base, with 13 bases sitting between them. The CDR3 loop spans 14 amino acids. CDR1 LNHDA and CDR2 SQIVND come from the germline V gene (reference sequence). For the CDR3, the DNA is TGTGCCAGTACCAAACCTCGAGAGAACACTGAAGCTTTCTTT. This gives the protein CASTKPRENTEAFF.

This clonotype has at least ten counts. V and J are TRBV6-5 and TRBJ2-7, with D maybe TRBD1 (5 bases). The CDR3 runs 13 residues. Trimming removed 2 bases from V and 12 bases from J, with 17 bases in between. CDR1 MNHEY and CDR2 SVGAGI come from the germline V gene. The DNA of the CDR3 is TGTGCCAGCAGTTACGACCCTCCACAGGAACTGTACTTC. This sequence encodes CASSYDPPQELYF.

The chain carries TRBV10-3 and TRBJ2-7, with D unresolved. This CDR3 has 15 residues. Germline values: CDR1 ENHRY, CDR2 SYGVKD. With 2 bases removed from V and 2 bases from J, the gap between germline ends came to 13 bases. This chain's CDR3 is CAISEVSGSPYEQYF. DNA for the CDR3: TGTGCCATCAGTGAGGTGTCGGGCAGCCCCTACGAGCAGTACTTC.

This clonotype appeared a few times. The J gene is TRBJ2-1, the V gene TRBV6-1, with TRBD2 identical over 11 bases. With 6 bases clipped from V and 7 bases from J, the junction kept 8 bases outside the gene matches. The CDR3 is 15 residues long. Germline CDR1 reads MNHNS; CDR2 reads SASEGT. The CDR3 loop reads CASSISGGARNEQFF. The CDR3 nucleotides are TGTGCCAGCAGCATTAGCGGGGGGGCGAGGAATGAGCAGTTCTTC.

Written as DNA, the CDR3 is TGCGCCAGCAGTGAGGTCGGGGGCACATTAAATGAGCAGTTCTTC. This sequence encodes CASSEVGGTLNEQFF. V is TRBV10-1 and J is TRBJ2-1; perhaps D is TRBD1 or TRBD2 (6 bases each). Germline CDR1 and CDR2: WNHNN and SYGVQD (reference sequence). The CDR3 extends over 15 amino acids. V dropped 2 bases and J dropped 7 bases, with 15 bases sitting between them.

This clonotype was picked up many times. This chain uses TRBV9 with TRBJ1-1, with 7 bases that match TRBD1. V dropped 1 base and J dropped 4; count of bases not matched to a gene: 10. This CDR3 spans 16 amino acids. Germline V CDR1 and CDR2: SGDLS, YYNGEE. The CDR3 bases are TGTGCCAGCAGCGTATATTCCCGGCAGGGGGGCACTGAAGCTTTCTTT. Translation gives CASSVYSRQGGTEAFF.

Only a few counts were recorded for this clonotype. The V and J genes are TRBV12-3 or TRBV12-4 and TRBJ2-7, with unresolved D. The CDR3 has 15 residues. The V and J ends lost 1 base and 6 bases respectively, with 16 bases between them. The CDR3 sequence: CASSLVGGPHSEQYF. CDR3 nucleotide sequence: TGTGCCAGCAGTTTAGTTGGCGGACCCCACTCCGAGCAGTACTTC.

The CDR3 loop is CSAEEEATEAFF. CDR3 nucleotides: TGCAGTGCTGAGGAGGAGGCCACTGAAGCTTTCTTT. V and J are TRBV20-1 and TRBJ1-1, with D unclear. This CDR3 is built from 12 residues. V lost 5 bases, J lost 4 bases, and 11 bases lay in between. The V gene's germline CDR1 is DFQATT and CDR2 SNEGSKA (reference sequence).

J is TRBJ2-2 and V is TRBV10-3, with D maybe TRBD2 (6 bases). Trimming cost V 5 bases and J 2 bases, with 9 bases left between them. The CDR3 covers 14 residues. Germline V gives CDR1 ENHRY, CDR2 SYGVKD. For the CDR3, the DNA is TGTGCCATCAGTCCCGGGGGAAACACCGGGGAGCTGTTTTTT. Amino acid sequence: CAISPGGNTGELFF.